This is a list of T cell receptor beta chains from one sample in a study of cytomegalovirus exposure and HLA in healthy donors. Clones were sequenced by immunoSEQ multiplex PCR, and TCRdb holds only the in-frame ones, with some missing. The sample consists of 95,000 to 100,000 clones, roughly three quarters of them appearing once. Specimen: PBMCs. These receptors all stem from a man aged 35 to 55 in good health and CMV-seronegative. The CDR3 runs from the conserved cysteine through the conserved F or W. Fields, in order: J gene, D gene, clone size, V gene, CDR3 protein, CDR3 DNA. D genes are given only for firm matches. Expanded clones are given a class, and other clones once, few, many or no size at all.

>TRBJ2-1|.|.|TRBV7-2
CASSPSQGGNEQFF
TGTGCCAGCAGCCCCTCTCAGGGGGGCAATGAGCAGTTCTTC
>TRBJ2-7|TRBD2|.|TRBV19
CASSILAGTTVYF
TGTGCCAGTAGTATCCTAGCGGGGACCACGGTTTATTTC
>TRBJ2-7|.|.|TRBV11-2
CASSLPGGVNEQYF
TGTGCCAGCAGCTTACCTGGCGGCGTAAACGAGCAGTACTTC
>TRBJ2-5|.|.|TRBV9
CASSVSLAETQYF
TGTGCCAGCAGCGTAAGCCTAGCGGAGACCCAGTACTTC
>TRBJ1-1|.|.|TRBV28
CASGSGITEAFF
TGTGCCAGCGGTTCCGGGATCACTGAAGCTTTCTTT
>TRBJ2-3|.|.|TRBV7-9
CSSSLAASSTDTQYF
TGTTCCAGCAGCTTAGCAGCTAGTAGCACAGATACGCAGTATTTT
>TRBJ1-3|.|.|TRBV28
CASSNHKGGRGNTIYF
TGTGCCAGCAGCAACCACAAGGGGGGGCGCGGAAACACCATATATTTT
>TRBJ2-2|TRBD2|.|TRBV5-1
CASSLGGGTGELFF
TGCGCCAGCAGCTTGGGCGGGGGAACCGGGGAGCTGTTTTTT
>TRBJ1-6|TRBD1|.|TRBV5-6
CASSLTGVSPLNSPLHF
TGTGCCAGCAGCTTGACAGGGGTTTCGCCCCTAAATTCACCCCTCCACTTT
>TRBJ1-1|TRBD1|.|TRBV7-8
CASSPRRGTELNTEAFF
TGTGCCAGCAGCCCAAGGCGCGGGACAGAACTGAACACTGAAGCTTTCTTT
>TRBJ1-5|.|.|TRBV2
CASSEANQVKGNQPQHF
TGTGCCAGCAGTGAAGCGAATCAGGTTAAGGGCAATCAGCCCCAGCATTTT
>TRBJ1-5|TRBD1|.|TRBV2
CASSREDRRNNQPQHF
TGTGCCAGCAGTAGGGAGGACAGGCGAAATAATCAGCCCCAGCATTTT
>TRBJ2-3|TRBD2|.|TRBV5-1
CASSRAGLAGGTSTDTQYF
TGCGCCAGCAGCCGAGCCGGACTAGCGGGGGGGACCAGCACAGATACGCAGTATTTT
>TRBJ2-5|TRBD1|.|TRBV5-1
CASSLGGRQGEGETQYF
TGCGCCAGCAGCTTGGGAGGCAGACAGGGGGAAGGAGAGACCCAGTACTTC
>TRBJ1-5|.|.|TRBV6-5
CASSSSLQGNQPQHF
TGTGCCAGCAGTTCCAGCCTTCAGGGTAATCAGCCCCAGCATTTT
>TRBJ1-2|.|.|TRBV19
CASSETDPSNYGYTF
TGTGCCAGTAGCGAGACAGACCCTTCTAACTATGGCTACACCTTC
>TRBJ2-1|TRBD2|.|TRBV7-2
CASSLKAGVYNEQFF
TGTGCCAGCAGCTTAAAAGCGGGGGTCTACAATGAGCAGTTCTTC
>TRBJ2-7|TRBD1|once|TRBV2
CASRRDRGPYEQYF
TGTGCCAGCAGGCGAGACAGGGGCCCCTACGAGCAGTACTTC
>TRBJ1-6|.|.|TRBV11-2
CASSLPGSDSPLHF
TGTGCCAGCAGCTTACCGGGATCGGATTCCCCCCTCCACTTT
>TRBJ2-1|TRBD2|.|TRBV27
CASSPRTSGGYNEQFF
TGTGCCAGCAGTCCGAGGACTAGCGGGGGGTACAATGAGCAGTTCTTC
>TRBJ2-3|TRBD2|once|TRBV6-1
CASSAEMTSGASTDTQYF
TGTGCCAGCAGTGCCGAGATGACTAGCGGGGCTAGCACAGATACGCAGTATTTT
>TRBJ2-2|.|.|TRBV6-1
CASRLDRTGELFF
TGTGCCAGCAGACTAGATAGGACCGGGGAGCTGTTTTTT
>TRBJ2-1|TRBD2|few|TRBV18
CASSPLGGGATEQFF
TGTGCCAGCTCACCACTTGGCGGGGGGGCGACTGAGCAGTTCTTC